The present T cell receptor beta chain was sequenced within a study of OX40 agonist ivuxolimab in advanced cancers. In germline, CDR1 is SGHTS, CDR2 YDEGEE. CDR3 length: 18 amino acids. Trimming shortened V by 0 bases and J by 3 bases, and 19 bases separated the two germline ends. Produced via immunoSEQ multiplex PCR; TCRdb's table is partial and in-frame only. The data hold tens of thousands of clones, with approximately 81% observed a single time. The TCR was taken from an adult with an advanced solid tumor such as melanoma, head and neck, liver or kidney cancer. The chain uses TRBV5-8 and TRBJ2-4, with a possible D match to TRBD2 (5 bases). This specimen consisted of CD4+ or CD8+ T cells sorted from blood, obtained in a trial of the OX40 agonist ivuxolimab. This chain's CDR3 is CASSLVRARGWVKNIQYF. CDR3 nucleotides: TGTGCCAGCAGCTTGGTTAGGGCACGAGGGTGGGTCAAAAACATTCAGTACTTC. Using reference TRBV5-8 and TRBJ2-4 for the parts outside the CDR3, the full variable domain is EAGVTQSPTHLIKTRGQQATLRCSPISGHTSVYWYQQALGLGLQFLLWYDEGEERNRGNFPPRFSGRQFPNYSSELNVNALELEDSALYLCASSLVRARGWVKNIQYFGAGTRLSVL.